This TCR beta chain was sequenced in a study of T cells after yellow fever vaccination (dated by TCRdb to the late 2010s). Notes on the research overall: The SMART-Seq v4 Ultra Low Input RNA kit was used to prepare libraries from fractions with low cell numbers. Two healthy male donors, one aged 18 to 30 and one aged 30 to 40 years, made up the cohort. To follow T-cell clones before and after primary and booster YFV17D yellow fever vaccination, bulk TCR alpha and beta repertoires were sequenced over time. Blood was collected at multiple timepoints before and after primary and secondary immunization, and bulk PBMC replicates and cell subsets were isolated.

A distance of 12 bases separates the germline ends of V and J, which lose 0 bases and 7 bases respectively. Per the germline V gene, SGHTA is the CDR1 and FQGNSA is the CDR2. Its CDR3 holds 14 amino acids, cysteine through phenylalanine. CDR3 DNA is the only sequence kept; it has 42 bases, read in frame from the first base. Paper-wide results and their limitations: A small share of clonotypes occurred in both CD4 and CD8 compartments, likely arising from convergent recombination. After the booster, most of the clones that had expanded following primary vaccination were detected again (almost 98% of CD4 and around nine tenths of CD8), which suggests that memory was broadly maintained. Compared with the primary T-cell response, the secondary T-cell response was faster but weaker, reaching its peak on day 5 rather than on day 15. Because only a couple of donors were included in the study, the extent to which the findings can be generalized is limited. Computational filtering was required because FACS-sorted repertoires could contain abundant contaminating clonotypes from the bulk population.

The treatment or condition label here, explained by the study, means: live attenuated yellow fever vaccine strain. At each blood-draw timepoint, two biological replicates of bulk PBMCs were obtained. PBMCs were isolated from peripheral blood using a standard Ficoll-Paque protocol. RNA was extracted with TriZol from bulk PBMCs, CD4 and CD8 fractions, and dextramer-positive and dextramer-negative fractions. On this clonotype itself: Which antigen it targets is not known. The record has no base qualities; no much larger clone is one base away.

TCRdb records Illumina NovaSeq 6000 as the sequencer. TCR cDNA was synthesized by 5'RACE template switching, which introduced a universal primer site and unique molecular identifiers. cDNA synthesis was primed from both the TCR alpha and TCR beta constant segments. Libraries were amplified in two PCR steps, with sample barcodes and sequencing adapters added in the second step. Sequencing of libraries was done on Illumina HiSeq 2500 (2x100 bp) or NovaSeq (2x150 bp). In the original analysis: Demultiplexing of reads and collapsing into UMI consensus sequences were performed with MIGEC, and V(D)J alignment was carried out with MiXCR. Vaccine-responding clonotypes were identified with edgeR using replicate PBMC samples, with FDR below 0.01 and a log2 fold change above 5 up to day 15 being required. Bulk clonotypes were assigned CD4 or CD8 identity according to which sequenced CD4 or CD8 repertoire held them at higher abundance. TCRdb ran its own pipeline on the public reads, namely fastp trimming at Q25 and MiXCR clone calling, and kept in-frame beta chains. Here each entry gathers all rows of one CDR3 protein and keeps the most common genes and DNA. None of the V and J calls come from the authors' own analysis; TCRdb made them. Within this sample are approximately 450,000 distinct CDR3 sequences, with over 15% of them counted one time only. 18% of the sample is held by the ten biggest clonotypes.

The chain was built from TRBV7-2 and TRBJ1-2, with no reliable assignment of the D segment. The TCR was taken from a man aged 18-30 years who received the YFV17D yellow fever vaccine. This sample comprised PBMCs, obtained before the yellow fever booster vaccination. The sequenced DNA is TGTGCCAGCAGCTTAGCCACAGCAAATGGTGGCTACACCTTC. Its translation is CASSLATANGGYTF.